Listed here are 4 T cell receptor beta chains from one sample, sequenced in a study of blood T cell repertoires in COVID-19. TCRdb's copy holds only in-frame clones and misses some; the assay was immunoSEQ multiplex PCR. The sample records tens of thousands of clones, around 85% being singletons. Sequenced: peripheral blood. These receptors all stem from a man aged 60 to 69 with active or convalescent COVID-19.

The gene calls are TRBV19 and TRBJ2-7; TRBD2 agrees at 12 bases. CDR3 length equals 13 residues. The trim removed 5 bases at V and 6 bases at J, leaving 2 bases unmatched. Germline V gene data show CDR1 as LNHDA and CDR2 as SQIVND (reference sequence). This CDR3 reads CASSPLAGGEQYV. The CDR3 nucleotides read TGTGCCAGTAGTCCACTAGCGGGAGGCGAGCAGTACGTC.

The CDR3, as DNA: TGCGCCAGCAGCCATTCGGGTACTCTAAGAGACACCATATATTTT. Protein sequence: CASSHSGTLRDTIYF. The chain has TRBV4-1 and TRBJ1-3; the D is unclear. The germline V gene has CDR1 MGHRA and CDR2 YSYEKL. Trimming took off 3 bases at V and 8 bases at J, with 17 bases between the two ends. The CDR3 has 15 amino acids.

This clone has a single count. The V call is TRBV25-1, the J call TRBJ1-4; 10 bases align to TRBD1. V shed 10 bases and J 2 bases; nucleotides not matched to a gene: 13. The CDR3 consists of 17 residues. Germline-derived CDR1 and CDR2 are MGHDK and SYGVNS. The DNA of the CDR3 is TGTGCCACCACTGCGGGACAGGGGCGTCCTACTAATGAAAAACTGTTTTTT. Protein product: CATTAGQGRPTNEKLFF.

CDR3 residues: CASSLKTSGQETQYF. The CDR3 nucleotides read TGTGCCAGCAGCCTCAAGACTAGCGGCCAAGAGACCCAGTACTTC. This chain joins TRBV3-1 (or the pseudogene TRBV3-2) and TRBJ2-5, with 9 bases identical to TRBD2. V lost 4 bases and J lost 1; bases outside the gene matches: 4. The CDR3 is made up of 15 amino acids. Germline CDR1 and CDR2: LGHDT and YNNKEL (reference sequence).